The 32 T cell receptor beta chains presented below share a single source sample, sequenced in a study of T cell repertoires in cytomegalovirus infection. TCRdb recomputed calls from the reads with MiXCR, one row per CDR3 protein. This table holds hundreds of thousands of distinct CDR3 sequences, about 33% found once. The antigens these receptors bind are not known. Sequencing was performed on cultured CD8+ T cells from PBMCs, taken from culture after CMV antigen stimulation. The receptors originated from a human donor in good health (CMV status not recorded). Some clones in this sample may be carry-over from other donors' samples.

The CDR3 nucleotides are TGTGCCAGCAGCCCCGCCCAGGGATCAGATACGCAGTATTTT. As protein: CASSPAQGSDTQYF. The J gene is TRBJ2-3, the V gene TRBV4-2; D is possibly TRBD1 (5 bases). The V and J ends lost 4 bases and 4 bases respectively, with 12 bases between them. The V gene's germline CDR1 is LGHNA and CDR2 YNFKEQ. The CDR3 length is 14 residues.

The V and J genes are TRBV28 and TRBJ2-5; 8 positions agree with TRBD1. Unmatched junction bases numbered 9, after V lost 3 bases and J lost 0 bases. CDR3 length: 17 amino acids. Germline V gives CDR1 MDHEN, CDR2 SYDVKM. The CDR3 DNA reads TGTGCCAGCAGTTTTGTCCAGGGGGCAGGGTACCAAGAGACCCAGTACTTC. Translation gives CASSFVQGAGYQETQYF. Based on the CDR3 plus reference TRBV28 and TRBJ2-5, the full variable domain is DVKVTQSSRYLVKRTGEKVFLECVQDMDHENMFWYRQDPGLGLRLIYFSYDVKMKEKGDIPEGYSVSREKKERFSLILESASTNQTSMYLCASSFVQGAGYQETQYFGPGTRLLVL.

This clonotype was detected a few times. This rearrangement joins TRBV12-3 or TRBV12-4 to TRBJ1-2, with D unresolved. Trimming left V 2 bases short and J 4 bases short, with 8 bases between. This CDR3 contains 13 residues. The CDR3 loop reads CASSLSAFYGYTF. The CDR3 region has the DNA TGTGCCAGCAGTTTATCAGCGTTCTATGGCTACACCTTC.

The chain carries TRBV19 and TRBJ2-3, with 9 bases fitting TRBD2. With V trimmed by 2 bases and J by 6 bases, 9 bases remained unmatched. Germline CDR1 is LNHDA and CDR2 is SQIVND (reference sequence). The CDR3 has 16 amino acids. The CDR3 DNA reads TGTGCCAGTAGTATAAATGGCGGGGGGGCGGGTGATACGCAGTATTTT. Amino acid sequence: CASSINGGGAGDTQYF.

V usage is TRBV5-4 and J usage is TRBJ2-2, with 9 positions matching TRBD1. With 4 bases clipped from V and 4 bases from J, the junction kept 8 bases outside the gene matches. Germline assignment: CDR1 SGHNT and CDR2 YYREEE (reference sequence). CDR3 length: 16 residues. The CDR3 spells CASSPEQGAITGELFF. DNA of the CDR3: TGTGCCAGCAGCCCAGAACAGGGGGCGATCACCGGGGAGCTGTTTTTT.

This clonotype has a handful of counts. This sequence joins TRBV6-1 and TRBJ2-2, with D perhaps given as TRBD1 or TRBD2 (6 bases each). Germline V gene sequence: CDR1 MNHNS, CDR2 SASEGT. This CDR3 is 12 amino acids long. Trimming cost V 11 bases and J 7 bases, with 14 bases left between them. DNA of the CDR3: TGTGCCGCCCTAGAGGGGGGCGGGGAGCTGTTTTTT. The encoded protein is CAALEGGGELFF.

This clonotype was seen a handful of times. The chain recombines TRBV7-9 with TRBJ1-3; a weak D match, TRBD1 (5 bases). V dropped 3 bases and J dropped 0 bases, with 21 bases sitting between them. Germline V gives CDR1 SEHNR, CDR2 FQNEAQ (reference sequence). This CDR3 has 19 amino acids. This CDR3 reads CASSFLDDWGQDSGNTIYF. CDR3 DNA sequence: TGTGCCAGCAGCTTTCTGGACGACTGGGGCCAGGACTCTGGAAACACCATATATTTT.

The V and J genes are TRBV15 and TRBJ1-4; the D is unclear. Between the trimmed V and J ends, which lost 1 base and 6 bases, there was a span of 15 bases. The CDR3 length is 16 residues. From germline, CDR1 is LNHNV and CDR2 YYDKDF (reference sequence). The CDR3 DNA reads as TGTGCCACCAGCAGAGCTCCTCCGGAGTCGGATGAAAAACTGTTTTTT. Translated, it gives CATSRAPPESDEKLFF.

The sample holds a few counts of this clonotype. V and J are TRBV6-6 and TRBJ2-5; D is unclear. The germline V and J ends were trimmed by 5 bases and 0 bases, with 4 bases remaining between them. Germline V gene lookup returns CDR1 MNHNY and CDR2 SVGAGI (reference sequence). This CDR3 contains 12 residues. CDR3 amino acids: CASSKDQETQYF. CDR3 nucleotides: TGTGCCAGCAGTAAGGACCAAGAGACCCAGTACTTC.

This clonotype was seen just once. The chain links TRBV27 to TRBJ2-3; D not resolved. This CDR3 comprises 16 residues. Per the germline V gene, CDR1 is MNHEY and CDR2 is SMNVEV (reference sequence). Deletions cut 5 bases from V and 1 base from J, with 16 bases between. The DNA of the CDR3 is TGTGCCAGCAGTCATCTGTGGTTCGTCGGCACAGATACGCAGTATTTT. It is translated as CASSHLWFVGTDTQYF.

This clonotype was observed at least ten times. The chain is built from TRBV6-2 or TRBV6-3 and TRBJ1-1; D unresolved. The germline V and J ends were trimmed by 6 bases and 1 base, with 9 bases remaining between them. This CDR3 has 13 residues. Germline values: CDR1 MNHEY, CDR2 SVGEGT. CDR3 amino acids: CASSYAGNTEAFF. The CDR3 DNA is TGTGCCAGCAGCTATGCAGGGAACACTGAAGCTTTCTTT.

This clonotype was seen a few times. This sequence joins TRBV25-1 and TRBJ2-5; the D gene is possibly TRBD2 (6 bases). There are 14 residues in the CDR3. In germline, CDR1 is MGHDK, CDR2 SYGVNS. The V end lost 4 bases, the J end lost 5 bases, and 14 bases lay between the germline ends. The CDR3 sequence is CASSGGGVGETQYF. As DNA, the CDR3 is TGTGCCAGCAGTGGCGGCGGGGTCGGGGAGACCCAGTACTTC.

In its sample, this clonotype was seen a few times. The genes are TRBV6-2 or TRBV6-3 and TRBJ2-5; possibly TRBD1 or TRBD2 for D (5 bases each). Trimming took off 0 bases at V and 3 bases at J, with 20 bases between the two ends. Looked up from germline, CDR1 is MNHEY and CDR2 is SVGEGT. This CDR3 is 18 amino acids long. The DNA for the CDR3 is TGTGCCAGCAGTTACTCAGTCGGACAAACCGGGGTCGAAGAGACCCAGTACTTC. It translates to CASSYSVGQTGVEETQYF.

This clonotype was detected ten times or more. V is TRBV7-6 and J is TRBJ1-1; 10 bases map to TRBD1. Germline V lookup: CDR1 SGHVS, CDR2 FNYEAQ. The junction had 10 bases not matched to a gene; V was cut back by 3 bases and J by 0 bases. This CDR3 is built from 18 residues. The CDR3: CASSLRPVGQGMNTEAFF. CDR3 DNA: TGTGCCAGCAGCTTGCGGCCAGTGGGACAGGGGATGAACACTGAAGCTTTCTTT.

This clonotype was counted only a few times. The CDR3 DNA follows: TGTGCCAGCAGCCCCCCCCACAACTACGAGCAGTACGTC. It codes for CASSPPHNYEQYV. V is TRBV7-6 and J is TRBJ2-7, with unresolved D. Germline values: CDR1 SGHVS, CDR2 FNYEAQ. Trimming left V 5 bases short and J 3 bases short, with 11 bases between. This CDR3 is 13 amino acids long.

The V gene is TRBV7-6, the J gene TRBJ2-3; D gene uncertain. The CDR3 has 15 amino acids. From germline, CDR1 is SGHVS and CDR2 FNYEAQ. With 0 bases removed from V and 2 bases from J, the gap between germline ends came to 9 bases. Here the CDR3 reads CASSLALQDTDTQYF. Written as DNA, the CDR3 is TGTGCCAGCAGCTTAGCCCTCCAGGACACAGATACGCAGTATTTT. Looking up the rest from reference TRBV7-6 and TRBJ2-3 gives the full variable domain: GAGVSQSPRYKVTKRGQDVALRCDPISGHVSLYWYRQALGQGPEFLTYFNYEAQQDKSGLPNDRFSAERPEGSISTLTIQRTEQRDSAMYRCASSLALQDTDTQYFGPGTRLTVL.

The chain links TRBV7-9 to TRBJ2-5; 12 nucleotides match TRBD1. With 5 bases clipped from V and 5 bases from J, the junction kept 6 bases outside the gene matches. The CDR3 is 15 residues long. Germline V gene sequence: CDR1 SEHNR, CDR2 FQNEAQ (reference sequence). The CDR3 spells CASSKRDRGQETQYF. Here the CDR3 DNA reads TGTGCCAGCAGCAAGAGGGACAGGGGGCAGGAGACCCAGTACTTC.

This clonotype was observed many times. The gene calls are TRBV6-5 and TRBJ1-1, with D maybe TRBD1 (6 bases). The CDR3 is made up of 15 amino acids. Trimming left V 2 bases short and J 1 base short, with 11 bases between. The germline gives CDR1 MNHEY, CDR2 SVGAGI. The CDR3 bases are TGTGCCAGCAGTTACACGACAGGACCGAACACTGAAGCTTTCTTT. Protein sequence: CASSYTTGPNTEAFF.

This clonotype showed up just a few times. This chain's CDR3 is CAISESRGDSPKQYF. CDR3 DNA sequence: TGTGCCATCAGTGAGTCAAGGGGAGACAGCCCCAAGCAGTACTTC. The chain links TRBV10-3 to TRBJ2-7; D is tentatively TRBD1 or TRBD2 (5 bases each). This CDR3 has 15 amino acids. The germline V gene encodes CDR1 ENHRY and CDR2 SYGVKD. V was trimmed by 0 bases and J by 8 bases, leaving 17 bases between them.

On this clonotype itself: Sequence at one end of the junction differs from germline and may be a read error. The chain combines TRBV19 with TRBJ2-6; 7 bases align to TRBD1. The CDR3 length is 17 residues. Germline CDR1 and CDR2: LNHDA and SQIVND (reference sequence). The CDR3 DNA reads TGTGCCTGTAGTATGACAGGGACCCGCTCTGGGGCCAACGTCCTGACTTTC. This gives the protein CACSMTGTRSGANVLTF.

Only a few counts were recorded for this clonotype. J is TRBJ2-5 and V is TRBV7-3, with a possible D match to TRBD2 (7 bases). CDR1 and CDR2 (germline): SGHTA, FQGTGA. Between the trimmed V and J ends, which lost 4 bases and 5 bases, there was a span of 17 bases. The CDR3 loop spans 15 amino acids. CDR3 residues: CASSWSGGGLETQYF. In DNA, the CDR3 is TGTGCCAGCAGCTGGTCGGGGGGCGGTTTGGAGACCCAGTACTTC. The full variable domain, completed using reference TRBV7-3 and TRBJ2-5, is GAGVSQTPSNKVTEKGKYVELRCDPISGHTALYWYRQSLGQGPEFLIYFQGTGAADDSGLPNDRFFAVRPEGSVSTLKIQRTERGDSAVYLCASSWSGGGLETQYFGPGTRLLVL.

In this sample, this clonotype turned up a few times. CDR3 residues: CASSIRSNRDTEAFF. CDR3 coding DNA: TGTGCCAGTAGTATCAGGTCGAATAGGGACACTGAAGCTTTCTTT. The genes are TRBV19 and TRBJ1-1; D unclear. Between the trimmed V and J ends, which lost 3 bases and 3 bases, there was a span of 14 bases. Germline assignment: CDR1 LNHDA and CDR2 SQIVND (reference sequence). This CDR3 region has 15 residues. The full variable domain, its missing parts supplied by reference TRBV19 and TRBJ1-1, is DGGITQSPKYLFRKEGQNVTLSCEQNLNHDAMYWYRQDPGQGLRLIYYSQIVNDFQKGDIAEGYSVSREKKESFPLTVTSAQKNPTAFYLCASSIRSNRDTEAFFGQGTRLTVV.

This clonotype was recorded many times. The chain joins TRBV6-4 to TRBJ2-3; 9 bases line up with TRBD2. J was trimmed by 1 base and V by 0 bases; bases with no gene match: 2. The CDR3 spans 16 residues. The V gene's germline CDR1 is MRHNA and CDR2 SNTAGT. In DNA, the CDR3 is TGTGCCAGCAGTGACTCGGCTAGCGGGGGCACAGATACGCAGTATTTT. Translation: CASSDSASGGTDTQYF.

This clonotype was seen a handful of times. This chain connects TRBV6-1 to TRBJ2-7; D gene uncertain. Deletions cut 1 base from V and 1 base from J, with 23 bases between. Germline CDR1 and CDR2: MNHNS and SASEGT. CDR3 size: 19 residues. As DNA, the CDR3 is TGTGCCAGCAGTGAAGTCGCACCGCGGCCCGGACGGGTTTCCTACGAGCAGTACTTC. This encodes CASSEVAPRPGRVSYEQYF.

The table lists this clonotype with a count of one. The chain uses TRBV13 and TRBJ1-3; the match to TRBD1 covers 11 bases. CDR3 length equals 16 residues. Looked up from germline, CDR1 is PRHDT and CDR2 is FYEKMQ (reference sequence). The J segment lost 1 base and the V segment lost 5 bases, leaving 4 bases of the junction unmatched. As DNA, the CDR3 is TGTGCCAGCAGCGGGGACAGGGGGATATCTGGAAACACCATATATTTT. This sequence encodes CASSGDRGISGNTIYF.

CDR3: CASSSDPAYEQYV. CDR3 DNA sequence: TGTGCCAGCAGTTCTGACCCAGCCTACGAGCAGTACGTC. This chain uses TRBV6-8 with TRBJ2-7; no clear D. Trimming removed 4 bases from V and 2 bases from J, with 9 bases in between. Germline V gene data show CDR1 as MNHGY and CDR2 as SAAAGT. The CDR3 covers 13 residues.

This chain links TRBV6-8 with TRBJ2-1; a possible D gene is TRBD2 (7 bases). This CDR3 contains 16 residues. The germline V gene encodes CDR1 MNHGY and CDR2 SAAAGT. V dropped 4 bases and J dropped 6 bases, with 19 bases sitting between them. The CDR3 nucleotides read TGTGCCAGCAGTTCCTTCTGGGGGGGGCTGGGCAATGAGCAGTTCTTC. This translates into CASSSFWGGLGNEQFF.

The rearrangement links TRBV7-6 to TRBJ2-7, with D maybe TRBD1 (6 bases). The CDR3 has 12 residues. Per the germline V gene, CDR1 is SGHVS and CDR2 is FNYEAQ. V gave up 4 bases and J gave up 5 bases, with 9 bases separating them. The CDR3 region has the DNA TGTGCCAGCAGCTCGGGACAACACGAGCAGTACGTC. This sequence encodes CASSSGQHEQYV.

The genes are TRBV6-5 and TRBJ2-1, with 8 bases that match TRBD2. The CDR3 spans 19 residues. The V segment lost 0 bases and the J segment 7 bases; nucleotides outside the gene matches: 17. Germline V CDR1 and CDR2: MNHEY, SVGAGI. The CDR3, as DNA: TGTGCCAGCAGTTACTCGGTCCCGGGACTAGGAGGAGGGGGGAATGAGCAGTTCTTC. Translated, it gives CASSYSVPGLGGGGNEQFF.

This clonotype showed up many times. V is TRBV7-9 and J is TRBJ2-1, with D possibly matching TRBD2 (7 bases). The germline gives CDR1 SEHNR, CDR2 FQNEAQ (reference sequence). CDR3 size: 15 residues. Trimming took 4 bases from V and 7 from J, leaving 17 bases between them. CDR3 in DNA: TGTGCCAGCAGCTCACCTCGGGGGGCCGGAAATGAGCAGTTCTTC. Protein: CASSSPRGAGNEQFF.

This clonotype has more than one count but fewer than ten. The V gene is TRBV6-6, the J gene TRBJ2-3, with D possibly being TRBD1 or TRBD2 (5 bases each). Germline V gene lookup returns CDR1 MNHNY and CDR2 SVGAGI (reference sequence). The CDR3 runs to 15 residues. The V end lost 8 bases, the J end lost 0 bases, and 15 bases lay between the germline ends. CDR3: CASSGFRTSTDTQYF. As DNA, the CDR3 is TGTGCCAGCTCAGGGTTTCGGACTAGCACAGATACGCAGTATTTT.

This clonotype was detected ten times or more. CDR3 region: CASSVGSLAKNIQYF. CDR3 DNA: TGTGCCAGCAGCGTGGGGTCCTTAGCCAAAAACATTCAGTACTTC. The rearrangement joins TRBV7-2 to TRBJ2-4, with D unresolved. Trimming shortened V by 5 bases and J by 0 bases, and 11 bases separated the two germline ends. The CDR3 contains 15 residues. Germline V gives CDR1 SGHTA, CDR2 FQGNSA.